The rows below give T cell receptor beta chains drawn from one sample of a study of blood T cells in healthy people across ages. TCRdb analysed the 5' RACE reads with MiXCR anew, one entry per CDR3 protein. The table has hundreds of thousands of distinct CDR3 sequences, 58% seen once. Sequences were obtained from blood. These receptors were collected from a man aged 55 to 69 in good health. Each CDR3 is given without its conserved first and last residue. Size values are once, few and many counts, or a class for expanded clones, and some rows have none.

size	V	J	CDR3
NA	TRBV20-1	TRBJ2-1	SAPSTLSDNEQF
few	TRBV7-6	TRBJ2-3	ASSFFLAGEMQY
NA	TRBV4-1	TRBJ1-4	ASSQQGRNEKLF
NA	TRBV6-2/TRBV6-3	TRBJ1-6	ASTKVDARYNSPLH
NA	TRBV28	TRBJ2-1	ATALQYNEQF
NA	TRBV20-1	TRBJ2-1	SATSGGAGQFQQF
NA	TRBV18	TRBJ2-5	ASSPTTGVSETQY
NA	TRBV2	TRBJ1-2	ASSEVGKAGYT
few	TRBV7-9	TRBJ2-7	ASSLAGTVVSYEQY
few	TRBV3-1	TRBJ2-1	ASRGAIGPYNEQF
NA	TRBV12-5	TRBJ2-1	ASGLVTSGDYNEQF
NA	TRBV2	TRBJ1-5	ASRDSGYSNQPQH
NA	TRBV6-2/TRBV6-3	TRBJ1-2	ASSPLRGTNYGYT
NA	TRBV18	TRBJ2-1	ASSQSGGDNEQF
NA	TRBV11-2	TRBJ2-2	ASRRESGELF
NA	TRBV5-1	TRBJ1-1	ASSRTGDGAF
few	TRBV29-1	TRBJ1-1	SVQGNTEAF
NA	TRBV4-1	TRBJ1-2	ASSPSQGDLNYGYT
NA	TRBV12-3/TRBV12-4	NA	ASTQLAGGRETQY
few	TRBV10-3	TRBJ2-7	AISEGFSRGSGEQY
few	TRBV14	TRBJ2-1	ASSQRWRARDEQF
NA	TRBV7-6	TRBJ2-1	ASNPQGPYKEQF
NA	TRBV20-1	TRBJ2-1	SAVIEGAAYNEQF
NA	TRBV7-2	TRBJ2-5	ASSLSYTQETQY
NA	TRBV7-2	TRBJ2-5	ASSLGRGGTIPY
NA	TRBV29-1	TRBJ2-2	SVNTRDTGNTGELF
NA	TRBV3-1	TRBJ1-1	ASSHSGRAYGTEAF
NA	TRBV10-2	TRBJ2-1	ASSEPRLLRNEQF
NA	TRBV5-1	TRBJ1-1	ASSPSGERYTEAF
few	TRBV12-3/TRBV12-4	TRBJ2-5	ASSSSRNQETQY
NA	TRBV2	TRBJ2-6	ASSDDQGANVLT
NA	TRBV14	TRBJ2-1	ASSQDRKSPDEQF
NA	TRBV11-2	TRBJ2-7	ASSQPGSRRYEQY
NA	TRBV20-1	TRBJ1-2	SAMRGGYGYT
NA	TRBV24-1	TRBJ2-3	ATSGASTDTQY
few	TRBV4-2	TRBJ2-3	ASSQEWRGPDTQY
NA	TRBV20-1	TRBJ2-1	SARRDKVGGEQF
NA	TRBV6-6	TRBJ2-7	ASSYSVTGAREQY
few	TRBV6-5	TRBJ2-7	ASGEGHPSSYEQY
NA	TRBV5-1	TRBJ2-1	ASSLDAQSSYNEQF
once	TRBV28	TRBJ2-1	ASSLVDRGRVNEQF
few	TRBV20-1	TRBJ2-5	SASGTGETQY
NA	TRBV12-3/TRBV12-4	TRBJ2-2	ASSAMTGTGELF
NA	TRBV10-3	TRBJ2-1	AISESGTPLGLVQF
NA	TRBV11-3	TRBJ2-5	ASSFGVTETQY
NA	TRBV5-6	TRBJ2-1	ASSLGGRGSYNEQF
NA	TRBV6-1	TRBJ2-1	ASSEIGTYNEQF
NA	TRBV3-1	TRBJ2-5	ASSYGLGGETQY
few	TRBV29-1	TRBJ1-2	SVEEYYGYT
few	TRBV29-1	TRBJ2-5	SVQGVGETQY
NA	TRBV10-3	TRBJ2-1	AISDGTAYNEQF
NA	TRBV4-1	TRBJ1-4	ASSPTSGADEKLF
NA	TRBV6-5	NA	ASSLGVGQGGETQY
NA	TRBV6-5	TRBJ1-2	ASSSSLAGGYT